The 21 T cell receptor beta chains given below trace back to one sample, sequenced in a study of T cell responses to AZD1222 COVID-19 vaccine. Assay: immunoSEQ multiplex PCR; the TCRdb copy retains only in-frame clones and omits some. The data hold about 180,000 clones, with over 90% observed a single time. This sample comprised peripheral blood, obtained 28 days after the second AZD1222 dose. Source of these receptors: an adult who received the AZD1222 COVID-19 vaccine.

This clone was picked up one time. The rearrangement uses TRBV6-1 and TRBJ1-2; a possible D gene is TRBD1 (6 bases). The CDR3 spans 17 residues. CDR1 MNHNS and CDR2 SASEGT come from the germline V gene. Deletions cut 4 bases from V and 4 bases from J, with 22 bases between. The CDR3 DNA follows: TGTGCCAGCAGTGCAGGGGATCTTCCGGGGGGTGTCTATGGCTACACCTTC. Protein product: CASSAGDLPGGVYGYTF.

This clone appeared a few times. At one boundary the junction diverges from the germline segment, which might be a read error. The chain recombines TRBV13 with TRBJ2-7; 9 nucleotides match TRBD2. The CDR3 is 17 residues long. Germline lookup yields CDR1 PRHDT and CDR2 FYEKMQ (reference sequence). The CDR3 DNA is TGTGCCAGCAGCCTAGGGGGACTAGCTTACAATCCCTACGAGCAGTACTTC. Its protein product is CASSLGGLAYNPYEQYF.

This rearrangement joins TRBV4-2 to TRBJ1-5; D uncertain. Per the germline V gene, CDR1 is LGHNA and CDR2 is YNFKEQ. This CDR3 region has 15 residues. Trimming left V 0 bases short and J 0 bases short, with 6 bases between. CDR3 DNA: TGTGCCAGCAGCCAAGACGGGGTTAGCAATCAGCCCCAGCATTTT. It is translated as CASSQDGVSNQPQHF.

V is TRBV21-1 and J is TRBJ2-2; the table's D call of TRBD1 was not tested on the DNA. TRBV21-1 is noted as a pseudogene. The CDR3 totals 16 residues. DNA of the CDR3: TGTGCCAGCAGCAAACGCGGACAGGGGCCCACCGGGGAGCTGTTTTTT. Translation gives CASSKRGQGPTGELFF.

A word on this clone: A read error may produce the germline difference seen at one junction end. The chain uses TRBV3-1 (or the pseudogene TRBV3-2) and TRBJ2-3, with a tentative D call TRBD1 (6 bases). CDR3 length: 12 residues. The germline gives CDR1 LGHDT, CDR2 YNNKEL (reference sequence). CDR3 region: CASSQHQGPASF. In DNA form, the CDR3 reads TGTGCCAGCAGCCAACATCAGGGGCCCGCGAGTTTT.

The chain is built from TRBV5-1 and TRBJ1-1, with D tentatively TRBD1 (5 bases). The germline gives CDR1 SGHRS, CDR2 YFSETQ. V gave up 2 bases and J gave up 5 bases, with 16 bases separating them. This CDR3 is built from 15 residues. The CDR3 protein is CASSFPRGVGTEAFF. CDR3 bases: TGCGCCAGCAGCTTTCCGAGGGGAGTTGGTACTGAAGCTTTCTTT.

The chain has TRBV4-1 and TRBJ1-5, with TRBD1 as a possible D gene (5 bases). V lost 0 bases, J lost 10 bases, and 16 bases lay in between. The CDR3 covers 15 residues. Germline V CDR1 and CDR2: MGHRA, YSYEKL. This chain's CDR3 is CASSQERGRRTPQHF. The CDR3 nucleotides read TGCGCCAGCAGCCAAGAAAGGGGCCGGAGAACACCCCAGCATTTT.

The CDR3 bases are TGTGCCAGCAGCGAGCGCCGGGACGTCGACATTCAGTACTTC. Its protein is CASSERRDVDIQYF. V gene TRBV7-2 combines with J gene TRBJ2-4; D is perhaps TRBD1 or TRBD2 (5 bases each). The germline V gene has CDR1 SGHTA and CDR2 FQGNSA. V shed 5 bases and J shed 8 bases, with 16 bases lying between them. The CDR3 sequence is 14 residues long. Combining the CDR3 with reference TRBV7-2 and TRBJ2-4 gives the whole variable domain GAGVSQSPSNKVTEKGKDVELRCDPISGHTALYWYRQSLGQGLEFLIYFQGNSAPDKSGLPSDRFSAERTGGSVSTLTIQRTQQEDSAVYLCASSERRDVDIQYFGAGTRLSVL.

The chain employs TRBV7-2 and TRBJ1-6; 8 nucleotides match TRBD1. This CDR3 comprises 15 residues. V lost 6 bases to trimming and J lost 6 bases; unmatched junction nucleotides: 7. Germline CDR1 is SGHTA and CDR2 is FQGNSA. The CDR3 sequence: CASRLDRGGNSPLHF. CDR3 DNA: TGTGCCAGCAGGCTCGACAGGGGCGGTAATTCACCCCTCCACTTT.

This clone has a single count. The V and J genes are TRBV5-4 and TRBJ2-3; D is possibly TRBD2 (5 bases). Germline V gives CDR1 SGHNT, CDR2 YYREEE (reference sequence). The CDR3 length is 16 residues. V was pared by 6 bases and J by 0 bases, with 17 bases between. CDR3 DNA: TGTGCCAGCACCCTCCCTGGGAAGCGGAGCACAGATACGCAGTATTTT. The encoded protein is CASTLPGKRSTDTQYF.

The chain uses TRBV2 and TRBJ2-1; 7 bases agree with TRBD2. Germline values: CDR1 SNHLY, CDR2 FYNNEI. The length of the CDR3 is 13 residues. The V segment lost 8 bases and the J segment 3 bases; nucleotides outside the gene matches: 4. The CDR3 nucleotides are TGTGCCAGCTCTAGCGGTGACTACAATGAGCAGTTCTTC. Translation gives CASSSGDYNEQFF.

This chain joins TRBV7-2 and TRBJ1-1; D is ambiguous. The CDR3 runs to 14 residues. Germline V gene sequence: CDR1 SGHTA, CDR2 FQGNSA. The V and J ends lost 1 base and 0 bases respectively, with 6 bases between them. In nucleotides, the CDR3 is TGTGCCAGCAGCTTAGGCGGGTTGAACACTGAAGCTTTCTTT. Its translation: CASSLGGLNTEAFF.

The V gene is TRBV19, the J gene TRBJ1-2, with TRBD1 identical over 7 bases. V lost 7 bases and J lost 1; bases outside the gene matches: 12. CDR3 length: 16 amino acids. CDR1 and CDR2 from the germline V gene are LNHDA and SQIVND (reference sequence). The DNA for the CDR3 is TGTGCCAGTACCACCGGCGGGCCAGGGGGTAACTATGGCTACACCTTC. Its translation: CASTTGGPGGNYGYTF.

The chain recombines TRBV5-5 with TRBJ2-3; D not certain. Between the trimmed V and J ends, which lost 4 bases and 6 bases, there was a span of 9 bases. This CDR3 comprises 12 residues. Germline CDR1 reads SGHKS; CDR2 reads YYEKEE (reference sequence). The CDR3 loop reads CASSLQLDTQYF. In DNA, the CDR3 is TGTGCCAGCAGCCTACAGTTGGATACGCAGTATTTT.

The rearrangement uses TRBV6-6 and TRBJ2-4, with unresolved D. The germline gives CDR1 MNHNY, CDR2 SVGAGI (reference sequence). CDR3 size: 13 residues. V lost 7 bases and J lost 5, with 12 bases in between. The DNA for the CDR3 is TGTGCCAGCACCCAGCCCACCGAAAACATTCAGTACTTC. Translating gives CASTQPTENIQYF.

This sequence joins TRBV3-1 (or the pseudogene TRBV3-2) and TRBJ1-6, with D possibly matching TRBD1 (5 bases). CDR1 is LGHDT and CDR2 is YNNKEL in the germline V gene (reference sequence). V dropped 5 bases and J dropped 13 bases, with 18 bases sitting between them. The CDR3 runs to 14 residues. The CDR3 bases are TGTGCCAGCAGCAGATTGGACGTAGGGGATCCCCTCCACTTT. Encoded protein: CASSRLDVGDPLHF.

The chain joins TRBV19 to TRBJ1-1; D gene uncertain. CDR1 is LNHDA and CDR2 is SQIVND in the germline V gene (reference sequence). Trimming shortened V by 0 bases and J by 4 bases, and 18 bases separated the two germline ends. The CDR3 length is 17 residues. The DNA of the CDR3 is TGTGCCAGTAGTATAGACGGGCGGCATTTTAGTGGCACTGAAGCTTTCTTT. Amino acid sequence: CASSIDGRHFSGTEAFF. Complete variable domain (other parts from reference TRBV19 and TRBJ1-1): DGGITQSPKYLFRKEGQNVTLSCEQNLNHDAMYWYRQDPGQGLRLIYYSQIVNDFQKGDIAEGYSVSREKKESFPLTVTSAQKNPTAFYLCASSIDGRHFSGTEAFFGQGTRLTVV.

The CDR3 sequence is CASSLFGTRTGELFF. The CDR3 DNA is TGTGCCAGCAGTTTATTCGGGACACGAACCGGGGAGCTGTTTTTT. The gene calls are TRBV28 and TRBJ2-2, with D perhaps matching TRBD1 (6 bases). Looked up from germline, CDR1 is MDHEN and CDR2 is SYDVKM. The V end lost 1 base, the J end lost 5 bases, and 11 bases lay between the germline ends. CDR3 length equals 15 residues.

The V and J genes are TRBV5-4 and TRBJ2-3; TRBD2 matches 7 bases. Germline trimming cut 4 bases from V and 7 bases from J; bases unmatched to any gene: 15. CDR1 is SGHNT, CDR2 YYREEE, per germline (reference sequence). The CDR3 loop spans 16 amino acids. CDR3 sequence reads: CASSRGTGEGLNTQYF. As DNA, the CDR3 is TGTGCCAGCAGCCGAGGTACGGGGGAGGGCCTTAATACGCAGTATTTT.

CDR3 residues: CASRHPDREGSPLHF. CDR3 coding DNA: TGTGCCAGCAGACACCCCGACAGGGAAGGGTCACCCCTCCACTTT. The chain employs TRBV6-5 and TRBJ1-6; 7 nucleotides align to TRBD1. Germline V gene lookup returns CDR1 MNHEY and CDR2 SVGAGI. V was clipped by 6 bases and J by 10 bases; unmatched bases: 12. The CDR3 loop spans 15 amino acids.

The J gene is TRBJ2-3, the V gene TRBV19, with TRBD2 identical over 12 bases. This CDR3 has 17 amino acids. Germline V lookup: CDR1 LNHDA, CDR2 SQIVND (reference sequence). J gave up 1 base and V 4 bases, and 6 bases lay outside the gene matches. Written as DNA, the CDR3 is TGTGCCAGTAGTACGGCGAGGACTAGCGGGGGCACAGATACGCAGTATTTT. Protein: CASSTARTSGGTDTQYF.